Described below is a single T cell receptor beta chain sequence and its context. Its antigen remains unknown. TCRdb keeps only in-frame clones here, not all; method: immunoSEQ multiplex PCR. The sample yields roughly 150,000 clones, 70% to 90% seen once. The data derive from a study of cytomegalovirus exposure and HLA in healthy donors. Study-level points and caveats: Three chains linked to CMV were shown in vitro to be specific for CMV antigens.

The CDR3 length is 14 residues. V shed 3 bases and J 2 bases; nucleotides not matched to a gene: 4. Per the germline V gene, CDR1 is SGDLS and CDR2 is YYNGEE. V gene TRBV9 combines with J gene TRBJ2-5, with 7 bases that match TRBD1. Specimen: PBMCs. The receptor comes from a woman aged 18-35 years in good health and CMV-seronegative. The CDR3 spells CASSEGAGQETQYF. In DNA form, the CDR3 reads TGTGCCAGCAGCGAGGGGGCAGGGCAAGAGACCCAGTACTTC.